Below, one T cell receptor (beta chain) is given with its context. Its antigen remains unknown. These data originate in a study of cytomegalovirus exposure and HLA in healthy donors. Whole-study context: Unique TCR beta sequences numbering about 100 million came from some 200 million T cells in an earlier analysis.

Germline V CDR1 and CDR2: SNHLY, FYNNEI. The CDR3 spans 17 residues. V gave up 10 bases and J gave up 0 bases; unmatched junction bases: 7. 60 Vbeta and 13 Jbeta primers were used in PCR. Assay used: immunoSEQ multiplex PCR; TCRdb lists only in-frame clones, some missing. Altogether about 190,000 clones are present, over 80% being singletons, with the ten largest covering around 1.3%. Study findings and constraints: Cytomegalovirus association was assigned to around 150 TCR beta chains. Association of a missense DCLRE1C variant with TCR beta V- and J-gene trimming was reported in a later analysis. Researchers had no immune exposure information except CMV serostatus available.

The receptor was isolated from a boy aged 2 to 10 in good health and CMV-seronegative. The sample comprised PBMCs. The J gene is TRBJ2-1, the V gene TRBV2; 15 nucleotides align to TRBD2. For the CDR3, the DNA is TGTGCCATTACCGGGACTAGCGGGGGGACCTCCTACAATGAGCAGTTCTTC. This gives the protein CAITGTSGGTSYNEQFF.